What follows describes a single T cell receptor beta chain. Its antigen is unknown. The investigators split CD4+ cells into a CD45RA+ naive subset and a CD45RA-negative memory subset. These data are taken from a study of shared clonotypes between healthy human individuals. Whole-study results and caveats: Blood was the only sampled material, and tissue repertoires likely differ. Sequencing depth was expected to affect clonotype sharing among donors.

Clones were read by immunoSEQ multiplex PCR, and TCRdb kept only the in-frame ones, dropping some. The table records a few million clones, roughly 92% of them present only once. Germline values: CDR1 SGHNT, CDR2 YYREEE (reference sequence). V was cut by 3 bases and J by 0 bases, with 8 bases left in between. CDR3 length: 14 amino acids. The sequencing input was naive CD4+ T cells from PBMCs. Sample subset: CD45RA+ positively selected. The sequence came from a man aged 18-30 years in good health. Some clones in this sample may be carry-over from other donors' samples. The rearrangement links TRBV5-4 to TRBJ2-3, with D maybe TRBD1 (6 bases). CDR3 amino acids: CASSYQGSTDTQYF. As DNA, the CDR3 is TGTGCCAGCAGCTACCAGGGGAGCACAGATACGCAGTATTTT.